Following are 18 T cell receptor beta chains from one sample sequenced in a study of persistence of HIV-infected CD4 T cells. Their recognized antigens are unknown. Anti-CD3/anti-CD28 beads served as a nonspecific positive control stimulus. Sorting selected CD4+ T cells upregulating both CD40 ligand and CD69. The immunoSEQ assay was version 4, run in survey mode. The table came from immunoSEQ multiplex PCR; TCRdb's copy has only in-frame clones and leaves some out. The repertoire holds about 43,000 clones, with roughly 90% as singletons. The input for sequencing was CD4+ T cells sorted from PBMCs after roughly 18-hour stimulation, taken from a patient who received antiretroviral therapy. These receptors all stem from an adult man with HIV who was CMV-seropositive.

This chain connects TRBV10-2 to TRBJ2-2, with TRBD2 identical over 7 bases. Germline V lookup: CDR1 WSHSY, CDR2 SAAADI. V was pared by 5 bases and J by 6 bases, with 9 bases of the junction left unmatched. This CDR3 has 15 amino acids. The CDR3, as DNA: TGCGCCAGCAGTCCCGGGGGGACGACACCCGGGGAGCTGTTTTTT. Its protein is CASSPGGTTPGELFF.

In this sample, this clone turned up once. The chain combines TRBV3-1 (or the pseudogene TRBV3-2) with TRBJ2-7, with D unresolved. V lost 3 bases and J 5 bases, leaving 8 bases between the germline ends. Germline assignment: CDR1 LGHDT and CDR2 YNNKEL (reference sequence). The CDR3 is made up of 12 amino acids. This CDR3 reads CASSHLGNEQYF. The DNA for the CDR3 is TGTGCCAGCAGCCACCTAGGGAACGAGCAGTACTTC.

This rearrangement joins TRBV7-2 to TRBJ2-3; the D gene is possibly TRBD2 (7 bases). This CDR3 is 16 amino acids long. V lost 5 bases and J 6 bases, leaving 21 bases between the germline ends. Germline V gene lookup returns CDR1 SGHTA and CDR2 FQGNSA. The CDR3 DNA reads TGTGCCAGCAGCCTCCTCGGCGGGGGCCTCGCCGATACGCAGTATTTT. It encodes CASSLLGGGLADTQYF.

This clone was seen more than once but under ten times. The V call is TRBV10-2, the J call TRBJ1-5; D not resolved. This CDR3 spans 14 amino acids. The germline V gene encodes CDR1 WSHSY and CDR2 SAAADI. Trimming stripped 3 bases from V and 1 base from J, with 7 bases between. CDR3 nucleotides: TGCGCCAGCAGTGAAGCACAGAGCAATCAGCCCCAGCATTTT. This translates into CASSEAQSNQPQHF.

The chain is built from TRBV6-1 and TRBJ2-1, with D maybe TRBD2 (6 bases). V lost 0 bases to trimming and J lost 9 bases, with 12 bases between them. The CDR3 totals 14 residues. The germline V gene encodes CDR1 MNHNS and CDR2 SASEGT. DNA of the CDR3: TGTGCCAGCAGTGAAGCGGGGGAGGCTCTTGAGCAGTTCTTC. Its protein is CASSEAGEALEQFF.

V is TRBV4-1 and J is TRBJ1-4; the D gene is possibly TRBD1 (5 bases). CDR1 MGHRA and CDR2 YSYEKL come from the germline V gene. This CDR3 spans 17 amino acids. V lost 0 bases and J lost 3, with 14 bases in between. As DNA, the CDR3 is TGCGCCAGCAGCCAAGATCAGCAGGGCTTCCCTAATGAAAAACTGTTTTTT. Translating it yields CASSQDQQGFPNEKLFF.

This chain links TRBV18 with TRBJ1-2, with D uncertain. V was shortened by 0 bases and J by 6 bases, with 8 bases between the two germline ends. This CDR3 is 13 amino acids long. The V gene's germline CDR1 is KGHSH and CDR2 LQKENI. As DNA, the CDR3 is TGTGCCAGCTCACCACCAAACGGCGATGGCTACACCTTC. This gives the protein CASSPPNGDGYTF.

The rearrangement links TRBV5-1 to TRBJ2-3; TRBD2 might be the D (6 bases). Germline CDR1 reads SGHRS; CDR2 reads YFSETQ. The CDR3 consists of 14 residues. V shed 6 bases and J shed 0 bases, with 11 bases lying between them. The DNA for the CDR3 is TGCGCCAGCAAGGGCGGGGCTAGCACAGATACGCAGTATTTT. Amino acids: CASKGGASTDTQYF.

In DNA form, the CDR3 reads TGCGCCAGCAGCTCAGTGCCAGGGGTCGTAGCCGGGGAGCTGTTTTTT. Translation gives CASSSVPGVVAGELFF. This chain uses TRBV5-1 with TRBJ2-2; perhaps TRBD1 as D (6 bases). V lost 3 bases and J lost 6, with 18 bases in between. Germline V gene data show CDR1 as SGHRS and CDR2 as YFSETQ. This CDR3 has 16 residues.

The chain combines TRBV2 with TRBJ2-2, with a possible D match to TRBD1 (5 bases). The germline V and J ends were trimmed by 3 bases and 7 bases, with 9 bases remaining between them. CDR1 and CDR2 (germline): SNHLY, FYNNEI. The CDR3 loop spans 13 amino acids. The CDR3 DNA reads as TGTGCCAGCAGTGATAAGGGGATCGGGGAGCTGTTTTTT. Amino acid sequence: CASSDKGIGELFF. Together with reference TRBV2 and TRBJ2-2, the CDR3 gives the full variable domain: EPEVTQTPSHQVTQMGQEVILRCVPISNHLYFYWYRQILGQKVEFLVSFYNNEISEKSEIFDDQFSVERPDGSNFTLKIRSTKLEDSAMYFCASSDKGIGELFFGEGSRLTVL.

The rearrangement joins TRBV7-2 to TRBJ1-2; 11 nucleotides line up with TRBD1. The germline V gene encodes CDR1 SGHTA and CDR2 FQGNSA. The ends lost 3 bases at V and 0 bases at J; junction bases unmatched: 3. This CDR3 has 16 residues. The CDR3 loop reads CASSFRDRGANYGYTF. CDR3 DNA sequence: TGTGCCAGCAGCTTCCGGGACAGGGGGGCTAACTATGGCTACACCTTC.

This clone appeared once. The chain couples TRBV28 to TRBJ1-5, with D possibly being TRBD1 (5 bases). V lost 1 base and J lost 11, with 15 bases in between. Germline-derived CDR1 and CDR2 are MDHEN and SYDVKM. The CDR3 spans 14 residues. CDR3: CASSLSKGPGSQHF. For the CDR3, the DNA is TGTGCCAGCAGTTTATCGAAGGGGCCGGGGTCCCAGCATTTT.

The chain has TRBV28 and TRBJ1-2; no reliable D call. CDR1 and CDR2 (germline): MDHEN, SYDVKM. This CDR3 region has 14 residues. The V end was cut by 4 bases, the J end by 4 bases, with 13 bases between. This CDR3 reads CASSWSSGIYGYTF. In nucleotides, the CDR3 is TGTGCCAGCAGTTGGTCTTCTGGGATCTATGGCTACACCTTC.

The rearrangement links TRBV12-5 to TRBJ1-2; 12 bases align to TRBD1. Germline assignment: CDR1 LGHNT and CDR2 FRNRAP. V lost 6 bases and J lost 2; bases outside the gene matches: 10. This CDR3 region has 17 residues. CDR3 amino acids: CASGAGTGGWENYGYTF. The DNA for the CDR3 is TGTGCTAGTGGGGCCGGGACAGGGGGCTGGGAGAACTATGGCTACACCTTC.

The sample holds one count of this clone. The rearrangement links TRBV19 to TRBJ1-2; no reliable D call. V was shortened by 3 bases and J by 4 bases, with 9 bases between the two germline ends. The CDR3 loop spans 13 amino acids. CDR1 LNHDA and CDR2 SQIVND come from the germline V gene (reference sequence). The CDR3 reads CASSMSGFYGYTF. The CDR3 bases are TGTGCCAGTAGTATGTCGGGGTTCTATGGCTACACCTTC.

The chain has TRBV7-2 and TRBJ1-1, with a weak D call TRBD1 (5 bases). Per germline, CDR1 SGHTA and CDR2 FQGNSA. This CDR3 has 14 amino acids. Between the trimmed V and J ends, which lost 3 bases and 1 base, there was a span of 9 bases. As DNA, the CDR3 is TGTGCCAGCAGCTTCACAAGGGGGAACACTGAAGCTTTCTTT. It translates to CASSFTRGNTEAFF.

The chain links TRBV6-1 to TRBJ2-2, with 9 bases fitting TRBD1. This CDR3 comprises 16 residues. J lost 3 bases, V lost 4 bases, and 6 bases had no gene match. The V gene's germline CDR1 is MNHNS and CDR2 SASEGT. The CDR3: CASSVRQGVDTGELFF. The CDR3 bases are TGTGCCAGCAGTGTCAGACAGGGGGTGGACACCGGGGAGCTGTTTTTT.

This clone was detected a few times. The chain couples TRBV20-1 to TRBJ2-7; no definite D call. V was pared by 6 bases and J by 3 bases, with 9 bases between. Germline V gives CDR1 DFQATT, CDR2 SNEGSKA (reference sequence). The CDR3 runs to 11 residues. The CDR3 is CSALTRYEQYF. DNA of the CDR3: TGCAGTGCCCTCACCCGCTACGAGCAGTACTTC.